Included here is one TCR beta chain sequence, with context. Its antigen is currently unknown. The sample is drawn from a study of blood T cells in healthy people across ages. Each donor gave roughly 10 milliliters of peripheral blood. This CDR3 is 11 amino acids long. In germline, CDR1 is SEHNR, CDR2 FQNEAQ (reference sequence). The ends were cut back, 3 bases at V and 3 bases at J, with 3 bases in the middle. Whole-study results and caveats: Higher diversity and more naive CD4+ cells were features of long-lived donors, compared to aged donors. One million T cells yielded diversity estimates that were considered underestimates.

A second about 6 to 12 cycle PCR used barcoded and J-beta primers. TCRdb fed the 5' RACE reads into MiXCR, producing one record per CDR3 protein. The sample lists roughly 410,000 distinct CDR3 sequences, more than 45% occurring once. Material: blood. The chain has TRBV7-9 and TRBJ2-7; D unresolved. This TCR was sampled from a man aged 55 to 70 in good health. The CDR3 region has the DNA TGTGCCAGCAGCTTTGTCTACGAGCAGTACTTC. Translation: CASSFVYEQYF. Full variable domain (rest looked up from reference TRBV7-9 and TRBJ2-7): DTGVSQNPRHKITKRGQNVTFRCDPISEHNRLYWYRQTLGQGPEFLTYFQNEAQLEKSRLLSDRFSAERPKGSFSTLEIQRTEQGDSAMYLCASSFVYEQYFGPGTRLTVT.